The rows below give T cell receptor beta chains drawn from one sample of a study of cytotoxic CD8 clonotypes in ibrutinib-treated CLL. Generated by immunoSEQ multiplex PCR, the TCRdb table keeps only in-frame clones and is missing some. Here the sample spans about 76,000 clones, roughly 85% being singletons. The sequencing here drew on PBMCs, taken after 24 months of ibrutinib treatment. The origin of the receptors is a human donor with chronic lymphocytic leukemia. The CDR3 runs from the conserved cysteine through the conserved F or W. The D gene is left open where the match is weak. Clone size is stated in some rows and not others, as once, few, many or a class when expanded.

D	J	V	size	DNA	CDR3
-	TRBJ1-2	TRBV30	-	TGTGCCTGGAGTGGGGAGAGGGGCGGTTGGGGCTACACCTTC	CAWSGERGGWGYTF
-	TRBJ2-3	TRBV5-4	-	TGTGCCAGCAAGGGACCCTCGGTGGGCGGTACGCAGTATTTT	CASKGPSVGGTQYF
-	TRBJ2-4	TRBV29-1	-	TGCAGCGTTGAAGATTTTTCAGGGGTCAAAAACATTCAGTACTTC	CSVEDFSGVKNIQYF
-	TRBJ1-2	TRBV2	few	TGTGCCAGCAGTGTGGGGGAGTATGGCTACACCTTC	CASSVGEYGYTF
TRBD1	TRBJ2-7	TRBV11-2	-	TGTGCCAGCAGCTCCCATAGGGGGCGTGAGCAGTACTTC	CASSSHRGREQYF
-	TRBJ2-2	TRBV6-5	-	TGTGCCAGCAGTCGAGGGACCGGGGAGCTGTTTTTT	CASSRGTGELFF
TRBD1	TRBJ2-2	TRBV2	-	TGTGCCAGCAGTGAGGGACAGAAGAACACCGGGGAGCTGTTTTTT	CASSEGQKNTGELFF
-	TRBJ2-2	TRBV11-2	-	TGTGCCAGCAGCTTATTGGTCGGGGAGCTGTTTTTT	CASSLLVGELFF
-	TRBJ1-4	TRBV5-8	once	TGTGCCAGCAGCTTGGGGGTTGTCGGGGAAAAACTGTTTTTT	CASSLGVVGEKLFF
-	TRBJ2-5	TRBV27	few	TGTGCCAGCAGACCTGGACCCTACCAGTTGGAGACCCAGTACTTC	CASRPGPYQLETQYF
TRBD2	TRBJ2-7	TRBV2	-	TGTGCCAGCAGTATCCATAGGGTGGGACTAGCGGGAGCGACCTACGAGCAGTACTTC	CASSIHRVGLAGATYEQYF